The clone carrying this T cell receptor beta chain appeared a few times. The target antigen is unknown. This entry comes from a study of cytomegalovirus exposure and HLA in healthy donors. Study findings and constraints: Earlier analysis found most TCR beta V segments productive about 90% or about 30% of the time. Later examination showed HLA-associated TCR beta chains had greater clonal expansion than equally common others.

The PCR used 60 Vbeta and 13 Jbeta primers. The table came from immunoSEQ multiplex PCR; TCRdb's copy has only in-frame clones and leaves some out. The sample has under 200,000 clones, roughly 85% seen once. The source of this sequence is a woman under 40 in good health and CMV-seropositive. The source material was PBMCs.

The CDR3 sequence: CASSWTSGGVEQYF. Written as DNA, the CDR3 is TGTGCCAGCAGCTGGACTAGCGGGGGAGTTGAGCAGTACTTC. The rearrangement uses TRBV5-6 and TRBJ2-7, with 13 bases fitting TRBD2. The CDR3 has 14 residues. The junction had 4 bases not matched to a gene; V was cut back by 3 bases and J by 7 bases. Looked up from germline, CDR1 is SGHDT and CDR2 is YYEEEE. Based on the CDR3 plus reference TRBV5-6 and TRBJ2-7, the full variable domain is DAGVTQSPTHLIKTRGQQVTLRCSPKSGHDTVSWYQQALGQGPQFIFQYYEEEERQRGNFPDRFSGHQFPNYSSELNVNALLLGDSALYLCASSWTSGGVEQYFGPGTRLTVT.